A single sample is the source of the 3 T cell receptor beta chains below, sequenced in a study of blood T cell repertoires in COVID-19. Clones were read by immunoSEQ multiplex PCR, and TCRdb kept only the in-frame ones, dropping some. The profile shows roughly 230,000 clones, about 83% of them singletons. Sequencing used peripheral blood. The receptors derive from a woman in her forties or fifties with acute or convalescent COVID-19.

The genes are TRBV9 and TRBJ2-1, with 8 bases that match TRBD1. CDR1 and CDR2 (germline): SGDLS, YYNGEE. The ends lost 4 bases at V and 7 bases at J; junction bases unmatched: 4. CDR3 length: 13 amino acids. CDR3 nucleotide sequence: TGTGCCAGCAGCACGGACAGGGAGAATGAGCAGTTCTTC. This translates into CASSTDRENEQFF.

The chain employs TRBV11-3 and TRBJ2-1; 11 nucleotides line up with TRBD2. The CDR3 extends over 16 amino acids. Germline assignment: CDR1 SGHNT and CDR2 YENEEA. Trimming removed 5 bases from V and 3 bases from J; junction bases left unmatched: 6. CDR3: CASSAGLADHYNEQFF. For the CDR3, the DNA is TGTGCCAGCAGCGCGGGACTAGCGGACCACTACAATGAGCAGTTCTTC.

The CDR3 nucleotides read TGTGCCAGTAGTATGAATCAGGGGAACTACGAGCAGTACTTC. It is translated as CASSMNQGNYEQYF. The chain recombines TRBV19 with TRBJ2-7, with a possible D match to TRBD1 (6 bases). CDR1 LNHDA and CDR2 SQIVND come from the germline V gene (reference sequence). Between the trimmed V and J ends, which lost 3 bases and 3 bases, there was a span of 12 bases. This CDR3 is 14 amino acids long.